What follows are 11 T cell receptor beta chains derived from one specimen sequenced in a study of OX40 agonist ivuxolimab in advanced cancers. The protocol was immunoSEQ multiplex PCR, while the TCRdb copy is restricted to in-frame clones and leaves out a portion. The repertoire holds 65,000 to 95,000 clones, with roughly 92% as singletons. Specimen: CD4+ or CD8+ T cells sorted from blood, collected in a trial of the OX40 agonist ivuxolimab. These receptors originate from an adult with an advanced solid tumor such as melanoma, head and neck, liver or kidney cancer.

The V and J genes are TRBV4-1 and TRBJ2-7; unclear D gene. Trimming removed 2 bases at V and 0 bases at J, with 11 bases between. The CDR3 has 15 amino acids. The germline CDR1 and CDR2 sequences are MGHRA and YSYEKL. The CDR3, as DNA: TGCGCCAGCAGCCAACACGGGCCTTCCTCCTACGAGCAGTACTTC. Protein product: CASSQHGPSSYEQYF.

This chain connects TRBV11-2 to TRBJ1-2; D not resolved. The V and J ends lost 4 bases and 0 bases respectively, with 12 bases between them. Germline V gene lookup returns CDR1 SGHAT and CDR2 FQNNGV. The CDR3 runs 15 residues. The CDR3, as DNA: TGTGCCAGCAGCTCGACTCTTTCAGCTAACTATGGCTACACCTTC. Translating gives CASSSTLSANYGYTF. The whole variable domain, remainder taken from reference TRBV11-2 and TRBJ1-2, is EAGVAQSPRYKIIEKRQSVAFWCNPISGHATLYWYQQILGQGPKLLIQFQNNGVVDDSQLPKDRFSAERLKGVDSTLKIQPAKLEDSAVYLCASSSTLSANYGYTFGSGTRLTVV.

This clone was detected only once. The DNA of the CDR3 is TGTGCCAGCAGTTACTCCTCGGGGGACACAGATACGCAGTATTTT. This sequence encodes CASSYSSGDTDTQYF. This chain joins TRBV6-6 and TRBJ2-3, with D perhaps matching TRBD2 (6 bases). The length of the CDR3 is 15 residues. Trimming stripped 0 bases from V and 2 bases from J, with 9 bases between. The germline V gene encodes CDR1 MNHNY and CDR2 SVGAGI (reference sequence).

The genes are TRBV29-1 and TRBJ1-2; D gene uncertain. V dropped 5 bases and J dropped 8 bases, with 6 bases sitting between them. Germline V gives CDR1 SQVTM, CDR2 ANQGSEA. The CDR3 has 9 residues. CDR3 sequence reads: CSVREGYTF. CDR3 in DNA: TGCAGCGTTCGGGAGGGCTACACCTTC.

The V and J genes are TRBV7-9 and TRBJ2-5; 8 nucleotides line up with TRBD1. The length of the CDR3 is 15 residues. V shed 6 bases and J 1 base; nucleotides not matched to a gene: 7. Germline V CDR1 and CDR2: SEHNR, FQNEAQ (reference sequence). Written as DNA, the CDR3 is TGTGCCAGCAGTTGGATAACAGGGGGCCAAGAGACCCAGTACTTC. Translating it yields CASSWITGGQETQYF.

This chain joins TRBV29-1 and TRBJ1-5, with 8 bases matching TRBD1. The CDR3 has 14 amino acids. Germline CDR1 and CDR2: SQVTM and ANQGSEA. V lost 7 bases and J lost 3; bases outside the gene matches: 8. The CDR3 nucleotides read TGCAGCGCTGGACAGGGAGGTATCAATCAGCCCCAGCATTTT. This gives the protein CSAGQGGINQPQHF.

This chain links TRBV12-5 with TRBJ2-7; TRBD1 or TRBD2 may be the D gene (5 bases each). Germline lookup yields CDR1 LGHNT and CDR2 FRNRAP. The CDR3 extends over 15 amino acids. The ends were cut back, 6 bases at V and 2 bases at J, with 17 bases in the middle. The CDR3 loop is CASGSPWDGAYEQYF. DNA for the CDR3: TGTGCTAGTGGCTCGCCTTGGGACGGCGCCTACGAGCAGTACTTC.

The rearrangement joins TRBV30 to TRBJ1-5; D call uncertain. Per germline, CDR1 GTSNPN and CDR2 SVGIG (reference sequence). Trimming shortened V by 3 bases and J by 4 bases, and 10 bases separated the two germline ends. CDR3 length equals 13 residues. The CDR3 region has the DNA TGTGCCTGGAGCTCCGTGGGGAATCAGCCCCAGCATTTT. Translation gives CAWSSVGNQPQHF.

The chain recombines TRBV7-6 with TRBJ2-7; D ambiguous. From germline, CDR1 is SGHVS and CDR2 FNYEAQ. Trimming took off 8 bases at V and 3 bases at J, with 20 bases between the two ends. The CDR3 loop spans 15 amino acids. Written as DNA, the CDR3 is TGTGCCAGCGGTCCGTGGGCCGATGATCACTACGAGCAGTACTTC. Translated, it gives CASGPWADDHYEQYF.

This rearrangement joins TRBV9 to TRBJ2-3; no reliable D call. V lost 4 bases, J lost 6 bases, and 6 bases lay in between. The CDR3 runs to 11 residues. Looked up from germline, CDR1 is SGDLS and CDR2 is YYNGEE. CDR3 coding DNA: TGTGCCAGCAGCCCTTTGGATACGCAGTATTTT. Translated: CASSPLDTQYF.

As regards this clone: This same CDR3 is encoded by further DNA sequences in the sample. The chain couples TRBV6-5 to TRBJ2-4; D is undetermined. Germline values: CDR1 MNHEY, CDR2 SVGAGI. Trimming left V 6 bases short and J 2 bases short, with 14 bases between. The CDR3 spans 15 residues. The CDR3 is CASSQGRLTKNIQYF. CDR3 coding DNA: TGTGCCAGCAGCCAAGGACGGCTGACCAAAAACATTCAGTACTTC.